This TCR beta chain was documented in a study of cytomegalovirus exposure and HLA in healthy donors (dated by TCRdb to between 2016 and 2019). Study-level background: According to an earlier analysis of several hundred of the donors, some 180 million T cells yielded over 100 million unique TCR beta sequences and 276 Gb of sequence data. Because of strong linkage in the cohort, 5 or 6 DR-DQ haplotypes were treated as single units for association and clustering. On average, about 200,000 unique TCR beta nucleotide sequences were sequenced per donor among more than 350 genotyped donors of the cohort, with roughly 18% of those sequences being non-productive. In a later analysis, previously published TCR beta repertoires from 600 to 850 donors were re-analyzed and high-resolution HLA genotyping was added so that TCR occurrence patterns could be studied. Among the 398 genotyped donors, around 81% belonged to the genetic ancestry cluster associated with self-reported Caucasian donors. To decide whether each TCR beta V gene segment behaved as functional or pseudogenic, an earlier analysis of some 540 of the donors relied on high-throughput TCR beta sequencing. Class I and class II HLA loci were covered by the typing at four-digit resolution. Genome-wide SNP genotypes for about 65% of the 666 donors were used in a later genetic analysis, which treated that subset as a discovery cohort. Alongside the repertoire data, information on donor age, sex, ethnicity and CMV serostatus was compiled. Every discovery cohort repertoire had been produced on one sequencing platform. The study aimed to test whether signatures of past pathogen exposure could be identified by cataloging public T cell receptors. High-throughput TCR immunosequencing, statistical association of individual TCRs with disease status, and machine learning were combined to predict cytomegalovirus infection status. The study profiled the T cell repertoires of hundreds of subjects by immunosequencing and related them to cytomegalovirus serostatus. Besides the first cohort of some 670 subjects, a separate validation cohort made up of 90 to 150 different subjects was used. Rather than drawing on any new phenotypic data, the later analysis identified candidate immune exposures from TCR beta sequences and the way those sequences occurred across donors. The number of typed donors differed by locus: roughly 620-640 for A, B, C, DRB1 and DQB1; roughly 510 for DQA1; 606 for DPA1; and approximately 450 for DPB1. An early release covering roughly 640 HLA-typed donors comprised approximately 290 gigabases of sequencing data and around 80 million unique TCR sequences. Results and caveats for the whole study, not just this receptor: Because some donors lacked HLA typing at each locus, the association tests relied only on the typed subset. V-gene and J-gene trimming of TCR beta chains was associated with a missense DCLRE1C variant in a later genetic analysis, and the association was replicated in an independent cohort. The classifier was reported to diagnose cytomegalovirus status with high specificity and sensitivity in both the original cohort and the validation cohort. Broadly in line with IMGT annotations, most TCR beta V segments showed up in productive rearrangements about 87% or about 30% of the time in an earlier analysis of roughly 590 of the donors. Only TCR beta chains were sequenced in this cohort, and the absence of alpha or paired-chain data limited detectable features. A total of 150 or so TCR beta chains were listed by the study as associated with cytomegalovirus. While some public TCRs were present in many individuals, most TCR sequences turned up only very rarely across donors. In vitro tests confirmed that three of the cytomegalovirus-associated TCR beta chains recognize cytomegalovirus antigens. Because counts were too low, under 20 rarely observed V segments, including chromosome 9 orphons, were left out of the earlier analysis of 587 of the donors. Correlated functional status among segregating V segments might reflect linkage disequilibrium, but an unknown experimental factor could not be ruled out. According to a later analysis, most CMV-associated TCR beta chains appeared to be HLA-restricted, and the HLA associations seemed to be driven largely by CMV exposure. Several of the top co-occurrence clusters appeared to be linked to parvovirus B19, influenza, CMV and Epstein-Barr virus, according to a later analysis. The authors suggested that the approach could potentially be extended to other disease states and immunological phenotypes. A group of highly shared sequence variants was considered likely to be a technical artifact of the sequencing pipeline. A further reported finding was that TCR beta sequences accurately predicted the HLA-A and HLA-B alleles for most subjects in the first cohort. According to a later genetic analysis, donors in an Asian-associated ancestry cluster had fewer N-insertions in productive TCRs than the roughly 660-donor mean. A later analysis associated 17,000 or so TCR beta sequences with specific HLA alleles at a false discovery rate of 0.05. CMV serostatus was the only immune exposure information available for the cohort. Roughly uniform sequencing depth across donors was assumed in presence/absence analyses, although this assumption may not hold. When HLA alleles, especially DR and DQ, strongly co-occurred, TCR associations were difficult to assign to individual alleles. A later analysis found that HLA-associated TCR beta chains were more clonally expanded and had lower generation probabilities than equally common non-associated chains. In a later analysis, TCR association rates were found to vary across HLA loci, with the most associated TCRs seen for DRB1 alleles and the fewest for HLA-C alleles. The 87-base-pair reads could not distinguish some IMGT-functional V segments, including TRBV6-2 and TRBV6-3, so those segments were excluded.

Libraries were constructed by the immunoSEQ multiplex PCR assay. For the multiplex PCR, a mixture combining 60 forward primers for TCR Vbeta segments and 13 reverse primers for TCR Jbeta segments was used. The CDR3 region of rearranged TCR beta genes was amplified from genomic DNA with a multiplex PCR assay. Amplified TCR beta libraries were sequenced as 87-base-pair reads on the Illumina HiSeq System. The paper's processing steps were these. A later analysis counted some 80 million unique TCR beta chains across the approximately 700 repertoires, and approximately 11 million of these chains were shared by at least two donors. A nearest-neighbor algorithm error-corrected the raw reads and collapsed the reads into unique sequences, merging closely related sequences to remove PCR and sequencing errors. V, D and J gene segments were assigned by aligning CDR3 sequences to IMGT reference sequences. For a sequence to be retained, a match of at least six nucleotides to both a V gene segment and a J gene segment was required. A rearrangement counted as productive if the CDR3 had no stop codons and remained in frame with V and J, and every other rearrangement counted as non-productive. Following IMGT convention, CDR3 was defined as the stretch from the second conserved V-encoded cysteine up to the conserved J-encoded phenylalanine. The earlier analysis of 500 to 750 of the donors excluded any sequence lacking an unambiguous match to a single V gene segment. In an earlier analysis of approximately 590 of the donors, a V segment was called functional when productive rearrangements were above 56.7%, and segregating when the standard deviation between donors exceeded 5%. A statistical classification framework was built for diagnosing cytomegalovirus status from the catalog of TCR beta chain sequences. V and J gene assignment, in a later analysis, came from comparing TCR nucleotide sequences with IMGT/GENE-DB human TR gene sequences. Using the TCRdist pipeline, a later analysis assigned CDR3 sequences along with most-parsimonious VDJ recombination scenarios. A later analysis defined each TCR beta chain by its CDR3 amino acid sequence plus V-gene family, and excluded reads lacking a unique V-gene family. As a way to deal with suspected cross-contamination and a sequencing artifact, a later analysis dropped 450 to 700 nucleotide sequences that were highly shared and had low generation probability. In a later analysis, a clonal expansion index for each public chain was calculated from normalized within-repertoire ranks of inferred template counts. In a later analysis, generation probabilities were computed with a VDJ recombination model fitted to out-of-frame rearrangements, and the resulting probabilities were checked against IGoR. A later analysis scored TCR-TCR, TCR-HLA and TCR-CMV co-occurrence with hypergeometric tests, applying a repertoire-size bias correction to TCR pairs. In a later analysis, false discovery rates were estimated by permuting HLA or CMV assignments 20 times. A later analysis grouped co-occurring TCRs with DBSCAN, adding TCRdist sequence similarity when clustering within HLA-allele-positive subsets. Co-occurrence clustering excluded repertoires with fewer than 30,000 or more than 120,000 public chains, plus five with anomalous nucleotide sharing. The table was pulled from immuneACCESS by TCRdb, which kept in-frame rearrangements only. Such tables lose some clones; where checked, under half of the loss comes from unresolved V genes, and the rest has no known cause. Clonal size and the V and J genes are those of that table, whereas D and trimming came from the DNA. The sample records about 100,000 clones, approximately 66% of which are singletons. Together, the top ten hold 11% of the sample.

For this clone: What antigen it recognizes has not been identified. Base qualities are missing; no much larger clone stands one base away.

Taken from the germline V gene, the CDR1 and CDR2 loops are SGHAT and FQNNGV. Its CDR3 holds 14 amino acids, cysteine through phenylalanine. CDR3 DNA only is kept here, 42 bases in frame from base 1. Relative to germline, V is missing 5 bases and J is missing 3 bases, with 6 bases of the junction outside any gene match. The cohort comprised around 700 healthy bone marrow donors. All cohort members were sampled while nominally healthy, although unrecorded immune exposures were likely present. The donor tested CMV seropositive, placing the donor among the 250 to 350 seropositive members of the cohort. A peripheral blood sample was collected from each donor, and TCR beta sequencing was performed on peripheral blood mononuclear cells. The Qiagen DNeasy Blood Extraction Kit was used to extract genomic DNA from the blood cell samples.

Source material: PBMCs. The TCR comes from a man in his forties or fifties in good health and CMV-seropositive. The rearranged segments are TRBV11-2 and TRBJ2-7; 8 of the junction bases match TRBD2. DNA sequence: TGTGCCAGCAGCCCCCCCGGGACTAGCTACGAGCAGTACTTC. Its product reads: CASSPPGTSYEQYF.